The 20 T cell receptor beta chains given below trace back to one sample, sequenced in a study of blood T cell repertoires in COVID-19. Method: immunoSEQ multiplex PCR; TCRdb's copy keeps in-frame clones and lacks some. Seen here are about 52,000 clones, roughly 89% observed once, and the top ten hold about 5.3%. Material: peripheral blood. The receptors originated from a man aged 60 to 75 with active COVID-19.

The chain is built from TRBV27 and TRBJ2-7; TRBD1 matches 7 bases. The CDR3 runs 14 residues. Germline CDR1 and CDR2: MNHEY and SMNVEV (reference sequence). V lost 5 bases and J lost 3; bases outside the gene matches: 7. The chain's CDR3 is CASSTRTGSYEQYF. CDR3 sequence (DNA): TGTGCCAGCAGTACCCGGACAGGTAGCTACGAGCAGTACTTC.

The chain is built from TRBV5-1 and TRBJ2-1, with 7 bases matching TRBD1. The germline gives CDR1 SGHRS, CDR2 YFSETQ. V shed 6 bases, J shed 3 bases, and the junction held 24 bases outside the gene matches. The CDR3 has 20 amino acids. The CDR3 here is CASNPPSKGGFTAVYNEQFF. The CDR3 DNA follows: TGCGCCAGCAACCCCCCCTCGAAAGGGGGCTTCACCGCAGTCTACAATGAGCAGTTCTTC.

This clone appeared once. The genes are TRBV14 and TRBJ2-3; D not certain. Germline CDR1 reads SGHDN; CDR2 reads FVKESK. The CDR3 loop spans 14 amino acids. V lost 0 bases and J 6 bases, leaving 10 bases between the germline ends. The CDR3 coding sequence is TGTGCCAGCAGCCAAGACCTTCCCGGGGATACGCAGTATTTT. Protein sequence: CASSQDLPGDTQYF.

The J gene is TRBJ2-2, the V gene TRBV7-9; a possible D gene is TRBD2 (5 bases). There are 16 residues in the CDR3. V lost 1 base and J lost 6, with 15 bases in between. Germline V CDR1 and CDR2: SEHNR, FQNEAQ (reference sequence). This CDR3 is CASSLGVGFGAGELFF. CDR3 coding DNA: TGTGCCAGCAGCTTAGGAGTTGGGTTCGGGGCCGGGGAGCTGTTTTTT.

J is TRBJ2-7 and V is TRBV28; 9 bases match TRBD1. This CDR3 is 15 amino acids long. Trimming took 11 bases from V and 3 from J; bases not matched to a gene: 14. Per the germline V gene, CDR1 is MDHEN and CDR2 is SYDVKM. The CDR3 region is CAAPPQGAAYYEQYF. DNA for the CDR3: TGTGCCGCTCCGCCACAGGGGGCGGCATACTACGAGCAGTACTTC.

The chain joins TRBV3-1 (or the pseudogene TRBV3-2) to TRBJ2-2; D possibly corresponds to TRBD2 (5 bases). Germline loops: CDR1 LGHDT, CDR2 YNNKEL (reference sequence). The CDR3 is 15 amino acids. Deletions cut 1 base from V and 5 bases from J, with 11 bases between. This CDR3 is CASSQAGMATGELFF. The CDR3 nucleotides are TGTGCCAGCAGCCAAGCGGGGATGGCGACCGGGGAGCTGTTTTTT.

The table lists this clone with a count of one. The CDR3, as DNA: TGCAGTGCTAATTCGGGCTACGAGCAGTACTTC. The encoded protein is CSANSGYEQYF. This chain connects TRBV20-1 to TRBJ2-7; D uncertain. V was pared by 4 bases and J by 3 bases, with 7 bases between. This CDR3 is 11 amino acids long. Per the germline V gene, CDR1 is DFQATT and CDR2 is SNEGSKA (reference sequence).

In DNA, the CDR3 is TGTGCCAGCAGTTTATCTAGCGGGAGTCAGCCAGATACGCAGTATTTT. Its protein product is CASSLSSGSQPDTQYF. The rearrangement joins TRBV28 to TRBJ2-3; 10 bases agree with TRBD2. Trimming at V came to 1 base and at J to 4 bases, leaving 5 bases not matched to a gene. Germline V CDR1 and CDR2: MDHEN, SYDVKM. The CDR3 length is 16 residues. Full variable domain (remainder filled in from reference TRBV28 and TRBJ2-3): DVKVTQSSRYLVKRTGEKVFLECVQDMDHENMFWYRQDPGLGLRLIYFSYDVKMKEKGDIPEGYSVSREKKERFSLILESASTNQTSMYLCASSLSSGSQPDTQYFGPGTRLTVL.

This chain links TRBV28 with TRBJ2-3; no clear D. The CDR3 length is 11 residues. Germline CDR1 and CDR2: MDHEN and SYDVKM. V dropped 5 bases and J dropped 6 bases, with 6 bases sitting between them. The CDR3: CASSLFDTQYF. The CDR3 region has the DNA TGTGCCAGCAGTCTGTTTGATACGCAGTATTTT.

The rearrangement uses TRBV2 and TRBJ2-7, with D perhaps matching TRBD2 (7 bases). Trimming shortened V by 7 bases and J by 5 bases, and 18 bases separated the two germline ends. The CDR3 totals 14 residues. Germline values: CDR1 SNHLY, CDR2 FYNNEI. CDR3: CASIEGGGRDEQYF. The CDR3 DNA reads as TGTGCCAGCATAGAGGGCGGGGGCCGGGACGAGCAGTACTTC.

This clone was counted once. This chain connects TRBV7-6 to TRBJ2-6; 11 nucleotides match TRBD2. Germline V gene lookup returns CDR1 SGHVS and CDR2 FNYEAQ. J gave up 0 bases and V 0 bases, and 4 bases lay outside the gene matches. The CDR3 has 19 amino acids. DNA of the CDR3: TGTGCCAGCAGCTTAGCCTTTAGCGGGAGGGCCTCTGGGGCCAACGTCCTGACTTTC. Amino acid sequence: CASSLAFSGRASGANVLTF.

The rearrangement links TRBV6-2 or TRBV6-3 to TRBJ2-1, with 7 nucleotides matching TRBD2. V was clipped by 5 bases and J by 7 bases; unmatched bases: 11. Germline lookup yields CDR1 MNHEY and CDR2 SVGEGT. CDR3 length equals 15 residues. CDR3: CASSNRGRSKNEQFF. As DNA, the CDR3 is TGTGCCAGCAGTAATCGCGGGAGAAGCAAGAATGAGCAGTTCTTC.

The chain has TRBV5-6 and TRBJ2-3; no clear D gene. V was trimmed by 0 bases and J by 1 base, leaving 6 bases between them. There are 14 residues in the CDR3. Germline CDR1 is SGHDT and CDR2 is YYEEEE. CDR3 DNA sequence: TGTGCCAGCAGCTTGGTGGCGGGCACAGATACGCAGTATTTT. It codes for CASSLVAGTDTQYF.

The V call is TRBV7-3, the J call TRBJ2-1; 8 nucleotides align to TRBD2. This CDR3 contains 15 residues. Germline values: CDR1 SGHTA, CDR2 FQGTGA. The ends lost 5 bases at V and 8 bases at J; junction bases unmatched: 11. The CDR3: CASSPLRGGRDEQFF. The DNA for the CDR3 is TGTGCCAGCAGCCCCCTCCGCGGGGGGCGGGATGAGCAGTTCTTC.

J is TRBJ2-3 and V is TRBV28; D is unresolved. With 3 bases removed from V and 0 bases from J, the gap between germline ends came to 16 bases. The CDR3 is 17 amino acids. CDR1 and CDR2 from the germline V gene are MDHEN and SYDVKM. The CDR3 DNA is TGTGCCAGCAGTTTCTTCGCAGATTTTCCTAGCACAGATACGCAGTATTTT. It encodes CASSFFADFPSTDTQYF.

The chain couples TRBV12-2 to TRBJ2-1; the table gives TRBD2 as D, unverified against the DNA. TRBV12-2 is listed as a pseudogene. This CDR3 contains 14 residues. The CDR3 bases are TGTGCAAGTCGCTTAGCCCCGGAGTACAATGAGCAGTTCTTC. Encoded protein: CASRLAPEYNEQFF.

The CDR3 sequence is CASSTRTGSPLHF. Written as DNA, the CDR3 is TGTGCCAGCAGCACCAGGACGGGGTCACCCCTCCACTTT. The V call is TRBV3-1 (or the pseudogene TRBV3-2), the J call TRBJ1-6; D ambiguous. CDR3 length equals 13 residues. CDR1 LGHDT and CDR2 YNNKEL come from the germline V gene (reference sequence). V gave up 5 bases and J gave up 10 bases, with 12 bases separating them.

The chain is built from TRBV4-2 and TRBJ2-5, with TRBD2 matching over 8 bases. From germline, CDR1 is LGHNA and CDR2 YNFKEQ. Trimming cost V 4 bases and J 5 bases; bases outside gene matches: 12. The CDR3 consists of 16 residues. CDR3: CASSRTTSAFPETQYF. The CDR3 DNA reads TGTGCCAGCAGCCGCACGACTAGCGCGTTTCCGGAGACCCAGTACTTC.

This sequence joins TRBV10-3 and TRBJ1-1; D perhaps matches TRBD1 (5 bases). The CDR3 runs 13 residues. Trimming removed 8 bases at V and 1 base at J, with 11 bases between. Germline values: CDR1 ENHRY, CDR2 SYGVKD. CDR3 sequence: CAIGGVANTEAFF. CDR3 coding DNA: TGTGCCATCGGAGGGGTTGCGAACACTGAAGCTTTCTTT.

The V gene is TRBV18, the J gene TRBJ2-7, with D possibly matching TRBD2 (6 bases). V lost 3 bases to trimming and J lost 5 bases, with 14 bases between them. CDR3 size: 14 residues. Per germline, CDR1 KGHSH and CDR2 LQKENI. CDR3 protein: CASSPSAGYHEQYF. The CDR3, as DNA: TGTGCCAGCTCACCGTCCGCGGGGTACCACGAGCAGTACTTC.